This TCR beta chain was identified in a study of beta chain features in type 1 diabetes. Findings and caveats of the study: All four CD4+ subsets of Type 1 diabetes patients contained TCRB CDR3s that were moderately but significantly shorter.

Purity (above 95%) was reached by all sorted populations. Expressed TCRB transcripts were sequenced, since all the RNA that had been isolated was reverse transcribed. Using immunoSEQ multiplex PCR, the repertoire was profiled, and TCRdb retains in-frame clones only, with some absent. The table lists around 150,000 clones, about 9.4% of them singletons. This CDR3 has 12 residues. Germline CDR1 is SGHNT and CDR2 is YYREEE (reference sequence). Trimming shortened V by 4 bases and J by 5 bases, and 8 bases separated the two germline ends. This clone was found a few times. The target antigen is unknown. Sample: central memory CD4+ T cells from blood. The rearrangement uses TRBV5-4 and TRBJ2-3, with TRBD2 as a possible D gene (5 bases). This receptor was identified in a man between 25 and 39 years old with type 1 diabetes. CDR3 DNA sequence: TGTGCCAGCAGCCAGAGCGGAGATACGCAGTATTTT. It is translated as CASSQSGDTQYF.